The 2 T cell receptor beta chains in this list originate from one sample, sequenced in a study of beta chain features in type 1 diabetes. The antigens for these receptors are not known. The authors reverse transcribed all of the isolated RNA, so sequencing captured expressed TCRB transcripts. Here immunoSEQ multiplex PCR was the method, and the copy in TCRdb shows in-frame clones only, minus some. The sample comprises about 640,000 clones, approximately 13% of which are singletons, and roughly 0.12% rests with the top ten. Overall study findings and caveats: Among all four CD4+ subsets, Type 1 diabetes patients had TCRB CDR3s that were moderately but significantly shorter.

Sample: naive CD4+ T cells from blood. The receptors were sampled from a man aged 25-40 years with type 1 diabetes.

This clone has only a few counts. Other nucleotide sequences in the sample specify the same CDR3. The rearrangement joins TRBV2 to TRBJ1-5; 11 bases are shared with TRBD1. V lost 7 bases and J lost 7; bases outside the gene matches: 3. This CDR3 region has 13 residues. Germline CDR1 SNHLY, CDR2 FYNNEI. The CDR3 protein is CASTGTGGQPQHF. In DNA form, the CDR3 reads TGTGCCAGCACAGGGACAGGGGGGCAGCCCCAGCATTTT.

The chain carries TRBV29-1 and TRBJ1-1; possibly TRBD1 for D (5 bases). CDR1 is SQVTM and CDR2 is ANQGSEA in the germline V gene. The CDR3 runs 13 residues. V shed 7 bases and J shed 1 base, with 13 bases lying between them. CDR3 sequence (DNA): TGCAGCGCTAACAGGAACAGGAACACTGAAGCTTTCTTT. Protein product: CSANRNRNTEAFF.